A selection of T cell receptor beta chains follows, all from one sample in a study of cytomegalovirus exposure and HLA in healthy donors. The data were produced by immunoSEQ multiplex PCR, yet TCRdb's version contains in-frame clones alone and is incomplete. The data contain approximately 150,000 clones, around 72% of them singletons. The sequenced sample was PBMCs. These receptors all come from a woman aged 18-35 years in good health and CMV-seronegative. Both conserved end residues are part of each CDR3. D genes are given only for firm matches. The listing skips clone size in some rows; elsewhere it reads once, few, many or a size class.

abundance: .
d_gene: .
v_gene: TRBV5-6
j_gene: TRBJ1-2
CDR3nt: TGTGCCAGCAGCCGGGGGAGAGGGGCTAAGCAATATGGCTACACCTTC
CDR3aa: CASSRGRGAKQYGYTF

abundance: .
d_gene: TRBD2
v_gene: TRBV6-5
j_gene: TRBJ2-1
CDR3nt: TGTGCCAGCAGGTCCTCTAGCGGCAATGAGCAGTTCTTC
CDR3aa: CASRSSSGNEQFF

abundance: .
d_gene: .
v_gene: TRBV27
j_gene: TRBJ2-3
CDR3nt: TGTGCCAGCAGTTTATCGAGGCCCGATACGCAGTATTTT
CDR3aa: CASSLSRPDTQYF

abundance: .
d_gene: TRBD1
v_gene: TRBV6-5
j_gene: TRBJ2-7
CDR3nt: TGTGCCAGCAGCCGGGACAGAACCTACGAGCAGTACTTC
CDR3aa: CASSRDRTYEQYF

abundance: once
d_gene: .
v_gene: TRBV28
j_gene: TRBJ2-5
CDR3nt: TGTGCCAGCAGCTTAGGTCAGCAAGAGACCCAGTACTTC
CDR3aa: CASSLGQQETQYF

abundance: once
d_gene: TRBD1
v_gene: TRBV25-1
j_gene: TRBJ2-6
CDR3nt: TGTGCCAGCAGTGAATGGGGACAGGGGGCCTCTGGGGCCAACGTCCTGACTTTC
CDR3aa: CASSEWGQGASGANVLTF

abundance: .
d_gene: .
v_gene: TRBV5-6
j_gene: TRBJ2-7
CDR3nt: TGTGCCAGCAGCTTTGATCTACAGGTCTACAACGAGCAGTACTTC
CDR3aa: CASSFDLQVYNEQYF

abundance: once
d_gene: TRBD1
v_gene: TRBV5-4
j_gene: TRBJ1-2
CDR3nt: TGTACCAGCAGCGCCCCTCCGGGACAGGCAAACTATGGCTACACCTTC
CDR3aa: CTSSAPPGQANYGYTF

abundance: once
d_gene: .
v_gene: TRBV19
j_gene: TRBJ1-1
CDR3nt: TGTGCCAGTAGTATAGATGGGCAGACAGCTACTACAGACACTGAAGCTTTCTTT
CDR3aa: CASSIDGQTATTDTEAFF

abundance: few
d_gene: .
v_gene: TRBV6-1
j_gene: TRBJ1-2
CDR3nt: TGTGCCAGCGCCCCGATTGGCATTCATGGCTACACCTTC
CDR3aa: CASAPIGIHGYTF

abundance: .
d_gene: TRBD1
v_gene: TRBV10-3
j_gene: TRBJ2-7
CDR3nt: TGTGCCACCGCGGGACAGGGGGCCTACGAGCAGTACTTC
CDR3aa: CATAGQGAYEQYF

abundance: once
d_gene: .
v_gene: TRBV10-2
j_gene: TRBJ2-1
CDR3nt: TGCGCCAGCAGTGTGCCTAACAATGAGCAGTTCTTC
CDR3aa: CASSVPNNEQFF

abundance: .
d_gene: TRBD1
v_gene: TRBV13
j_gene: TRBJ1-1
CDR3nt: TGTGCCAGCAGCTCGACAGGGGGCGAGGACACTGAAGCTTTCTTT
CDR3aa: CASSSTGGEDTEAFF

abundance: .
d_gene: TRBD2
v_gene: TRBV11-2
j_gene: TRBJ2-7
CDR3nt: TGTGCCAGCAGCCAGGCCCCGGGACTAGCGGGAGGTTACGAGCAGTACTTC
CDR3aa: CASSQAPGLAGGYEQYF

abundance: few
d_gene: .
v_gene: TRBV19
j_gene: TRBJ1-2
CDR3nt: TGTGCCAGTACCCTGGGAGGGTCTTCCGGCTACACCTTC
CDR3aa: CASTLGGSSGYTF

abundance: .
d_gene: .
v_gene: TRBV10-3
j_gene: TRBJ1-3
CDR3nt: TGTGCCATCGGAGACAGAGGAAACACCATATATTTT
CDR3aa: CAIGDRGNTIYF

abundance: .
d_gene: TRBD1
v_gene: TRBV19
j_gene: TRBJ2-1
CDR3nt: TGTGCCACCGACCCAGCCCCCACGGGGACAGGGAGGAAGTTCTTC
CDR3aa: CATDPAPTGTGRKFF

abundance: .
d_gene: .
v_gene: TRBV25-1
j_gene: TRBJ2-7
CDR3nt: TGTGCCAGCACCCCGGGTAGCGGAGCCTACGAGCAGTACTTC
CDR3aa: CASTPGSGAYEQYF

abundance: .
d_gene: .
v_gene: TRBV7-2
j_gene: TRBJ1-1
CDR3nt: TGTGCCAGCAGCTTTCAGTTGAACACTGAAGCTTTCTTT
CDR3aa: CASSFQLNTEAFF

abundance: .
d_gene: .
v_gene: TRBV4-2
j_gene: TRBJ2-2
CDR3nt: TGTGCCAGCAGCCAAGGAGAGGCCAGGAACACCGGGGAGCTGTTTTTT
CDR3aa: CASSQGEARNTGELFF

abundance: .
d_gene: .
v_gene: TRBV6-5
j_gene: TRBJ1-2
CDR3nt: TGTGCCAGCAGTTACTCGCGGGCCTCGGGCGGCTACACCTTC
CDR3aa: CASSYSRASGGYTF

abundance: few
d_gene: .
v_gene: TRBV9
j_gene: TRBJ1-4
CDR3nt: TGTGCCAGCAGCCGGACTCCGGGGGATGAAAAACTGTTTTTT
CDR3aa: CASSRTPGDEKLFF

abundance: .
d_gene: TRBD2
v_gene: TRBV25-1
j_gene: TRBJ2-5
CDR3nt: TGTGCCAGCAGTCCTAGCGGGAGAAAAACAGAGACCCAGTACTTC
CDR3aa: CASSPSGRKTETQYF

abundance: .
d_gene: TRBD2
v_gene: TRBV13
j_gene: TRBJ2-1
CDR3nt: TGTGCCAGCACATTAGCGGGAGGATTCTACAATGAGCAGTTCTTC
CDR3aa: CASTLAGGFYNEQFF

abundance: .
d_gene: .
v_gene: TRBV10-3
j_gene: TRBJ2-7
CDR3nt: TGTGCCACCTTCGACAGTTCCAGCTCCTACGAGCAGTACTTC
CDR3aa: CATFDSSSSYEQYF

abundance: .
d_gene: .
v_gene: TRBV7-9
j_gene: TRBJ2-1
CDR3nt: TGTGCCAGCAGCGCCCTTGCATCCACCAAACTATACAATGAGCAGTTCTTC
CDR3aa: CASSALASTKLYNEQFF

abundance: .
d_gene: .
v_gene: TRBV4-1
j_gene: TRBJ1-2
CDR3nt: TGCGCCAGCAGCCAAGGCACTACTTTTAACTATGGCTACACCTTC
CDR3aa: CASSQGTTFNYGYTF

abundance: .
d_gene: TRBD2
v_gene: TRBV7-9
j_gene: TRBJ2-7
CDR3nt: TGTGCCAGCAGGAGAGCGGGAGAAACGGACGAGCAGTACTTC
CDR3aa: CASRRAGETDEQYF

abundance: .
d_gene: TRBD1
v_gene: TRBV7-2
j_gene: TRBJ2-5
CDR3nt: TGTGCCAGCACCCGATCAGGGGGACAAGAGACCCAGTACTTC
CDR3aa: CASTRSGGQETQYF

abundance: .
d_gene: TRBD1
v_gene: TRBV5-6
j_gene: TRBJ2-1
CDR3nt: TGTGCCAGCAGCTTGACCGGGACAGGGGGGGATGAGCAGTTCTTC
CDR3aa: CASSLTGTGGDEQFF

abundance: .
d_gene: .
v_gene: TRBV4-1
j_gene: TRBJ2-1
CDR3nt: TGCGCCAGCAGCGCAACTAGGACCTACAATGAGCAGTTCTTC
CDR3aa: CASSATRTYNEQFF

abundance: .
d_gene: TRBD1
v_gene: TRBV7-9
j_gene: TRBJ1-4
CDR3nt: TGTGCCAGCAGCTTAGGGGACAGGTTCAATGAAAAACTGTTTTTT
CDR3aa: CASSLGDRFNEKLFF

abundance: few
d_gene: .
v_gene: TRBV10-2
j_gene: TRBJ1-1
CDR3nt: TGCGCCAGCCGAGGACTCCTGAACACTGAAGCTTTCTTT
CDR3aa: CASRGLLNTEAFF

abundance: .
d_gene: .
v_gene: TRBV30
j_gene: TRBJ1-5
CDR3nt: TGTGCCTGGAGTCCTCACACAGGGTCAGGTCAGCCCCAGCATTTT
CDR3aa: CAWSPHTGSGQPQHF

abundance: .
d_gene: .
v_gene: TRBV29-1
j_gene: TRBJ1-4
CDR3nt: TGCAGCGTTGACCCGACAGGAGCTAATGAAAAACTGTTTTTT
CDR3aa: CSVDPTGANEKLFF

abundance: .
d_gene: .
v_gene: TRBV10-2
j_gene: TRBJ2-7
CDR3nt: TGCGCCAGCGGCCGGGACATCTACGAGCAGTACTTC
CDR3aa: CASGRDIYEQYF

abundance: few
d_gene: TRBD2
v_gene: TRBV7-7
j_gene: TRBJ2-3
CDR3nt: TGTGCCAGCAGCTTAGAAAGTAGCGGGATTTCTAGCACAGATACGCAGTATTTT
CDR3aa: CASSLESSGISSTDTQYF

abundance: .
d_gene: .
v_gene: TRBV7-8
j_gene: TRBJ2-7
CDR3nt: TGTGCCAGCAGCTTACAAAAGCCGGTGTACGAGCAGTACTTC
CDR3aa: CASSLQKPVYEQYF

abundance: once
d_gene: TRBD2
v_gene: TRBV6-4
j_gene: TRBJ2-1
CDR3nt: TGTGCCAGCATTGGGGAGGGCCGTATCGATGAGCAGTTCTTC
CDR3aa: CASIGEGRIDEQFF

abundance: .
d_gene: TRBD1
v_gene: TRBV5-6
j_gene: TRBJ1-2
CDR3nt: TGTGCCAGCAGACCTGACAGGGTTGGGACAGGCTACACCTTC
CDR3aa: CASRPDRVGTGYTF

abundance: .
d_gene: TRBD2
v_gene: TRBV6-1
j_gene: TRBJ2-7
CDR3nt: TGTGCCAGCAGTGAGGTCCGGGACTACTCCTACGAGCAGTACTTC
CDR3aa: CASSEVRDYSYEQYF

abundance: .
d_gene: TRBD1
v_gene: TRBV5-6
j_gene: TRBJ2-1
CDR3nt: TGTGCCAGCAGCCCGGACAGGGGCCACGAGCAGTTCTTC
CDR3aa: CASSPDRGHEQFF

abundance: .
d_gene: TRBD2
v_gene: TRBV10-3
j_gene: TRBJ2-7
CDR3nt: TGTGCCATCAGTGAGTCTGTTAAAGGCGGGAGGGCACGCGAGCAGTACTTC
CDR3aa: CAISESVKGGRAREQYF

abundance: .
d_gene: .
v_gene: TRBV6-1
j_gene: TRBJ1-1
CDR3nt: TGTGCCAGCAGTGAACCCGGTCAGGGGCCAGGGGCGAGGAAGATCTTT
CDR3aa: CASSEPGQGPGARKIF